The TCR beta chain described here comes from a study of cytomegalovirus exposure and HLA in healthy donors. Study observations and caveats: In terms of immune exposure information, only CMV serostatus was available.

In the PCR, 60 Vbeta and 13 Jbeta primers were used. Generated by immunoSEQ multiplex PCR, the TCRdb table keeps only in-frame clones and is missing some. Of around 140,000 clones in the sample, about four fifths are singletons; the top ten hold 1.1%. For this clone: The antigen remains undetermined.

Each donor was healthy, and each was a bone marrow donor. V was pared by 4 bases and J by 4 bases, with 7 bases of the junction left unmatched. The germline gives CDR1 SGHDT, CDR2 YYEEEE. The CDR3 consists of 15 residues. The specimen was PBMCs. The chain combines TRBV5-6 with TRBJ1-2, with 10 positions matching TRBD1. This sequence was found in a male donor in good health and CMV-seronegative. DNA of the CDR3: TGTGCCAGCAGCCGCCGGGACAGGGGTGGCTATGGCTACACCTTC. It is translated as CASSRRDRGGYGYTF. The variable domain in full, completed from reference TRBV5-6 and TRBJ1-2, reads DAGVTQSPTHLIKTRGQQVTLRCSPKSGHDTVSWYQQALGQGPQFIFQYYEEEERQRGNFPDRFSGHQFPNYSSELNVNALLLGDSALYLCASSRRDRGGYGYTFGSGTRLTVV.